This T cell receptor beta chain derives from a study of T cell repertoires in cytomegalovirus infection. Study-level background: Public TCR beta signature analysis indicated the presence of both CMV infection and matching HLA type. The study, taken as a whole, reports: Dominant in the ex vivo response were TCR beta clonotypes restricted by HLA-C and specific for CMV. Carriers of CMV plus the relevant HLA were identified by cumulative public TCR beta family frequency.

TCRdb re-analysed the reads in MiXCR, keeping a single row per CDR3 protein. The table has about 450,000 distinct CDR3 sequences, approximately 31% seen once. This clonotype was recorded at least ten times. Its antigen is currently unknown. Sequencing was carried out using PBMCs. This TCR came from a human donor in good health (CMV status not recorded). Some clones in this sample may be carry-over from other donors' samples.

CDR3 DNA sequence: TGTGCCAGCAGCTTAGTTGGGCGGGGGGGCTCGGGAGATACGCAGTATTTT. It encodes CASSLVGRGGSGDTQYF. This sequence joins TRBV7-2 and TRBJ2-3, with TRBD2 matching 9 bases. Germline V gene sequence: CDR1 SGHTA, CDR2 FQGNSA. V was pared by 1 base and J by 5 bases, with 10 bases of the junction left unmatched. The CDR3 has 17 amino acids.